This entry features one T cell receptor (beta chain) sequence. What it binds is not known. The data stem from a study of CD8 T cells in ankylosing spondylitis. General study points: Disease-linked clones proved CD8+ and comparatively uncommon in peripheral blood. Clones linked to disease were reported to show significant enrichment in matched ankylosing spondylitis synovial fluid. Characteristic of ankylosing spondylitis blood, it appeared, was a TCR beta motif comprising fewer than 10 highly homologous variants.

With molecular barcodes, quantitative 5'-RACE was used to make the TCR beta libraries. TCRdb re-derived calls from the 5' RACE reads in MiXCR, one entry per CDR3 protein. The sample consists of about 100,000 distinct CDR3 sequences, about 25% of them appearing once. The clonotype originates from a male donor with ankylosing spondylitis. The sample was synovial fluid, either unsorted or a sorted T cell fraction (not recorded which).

The CDR3 loop is CASQVVSRGNEQFF. The CDR3 DNA follows: TGTGCCTCCCAGGTGGTTAGTAGGGGAAATGAGCAGTTCTTC. The rearrangement joins TRBV2 to TRBJ2-1, with D possibly TRBD1 on 5 matching bases. V lost 11 bases, J lost 7 bases, and 21 bases lay in between. Per the germline V gene, CDR1 is SNHLY and CDR2 is FYNNEI. The CDR3 is 14 amino acids.